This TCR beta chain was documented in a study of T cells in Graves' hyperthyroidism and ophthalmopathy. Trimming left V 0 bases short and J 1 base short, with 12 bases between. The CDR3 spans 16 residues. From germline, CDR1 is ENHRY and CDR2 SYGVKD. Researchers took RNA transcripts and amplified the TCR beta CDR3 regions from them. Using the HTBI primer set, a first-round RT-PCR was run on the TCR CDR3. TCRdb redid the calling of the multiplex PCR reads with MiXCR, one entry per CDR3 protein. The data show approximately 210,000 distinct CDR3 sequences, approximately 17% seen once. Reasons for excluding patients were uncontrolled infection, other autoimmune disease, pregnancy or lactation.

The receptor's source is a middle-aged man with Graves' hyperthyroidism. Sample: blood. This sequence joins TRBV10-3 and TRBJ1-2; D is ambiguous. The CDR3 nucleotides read TGTGCCATCAGTGAGTCGTTGGTCAGGATTAACTATGGCTACACCTTC. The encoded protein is CAISESLVRINYGYTF.